This T cell receptor (beta chain) derives from a study of Graves' ophthalmopathy and Graves' hyperthyroidism. This clonotype came up many times. Trimming removed 7 bases at V and 3 bases at J, with 10 bases between. Germline assignment: CDR1 MNHNY and CDR2 SVGAGI (reference sequence). This CDR3 comprises 12 residues. The TCR beta CDR3 regions underwent amplification from RNA transcripts. HTBI primers were employed in first-round RT-PCR, then a second-round multiplex PCR followed. TCRdb called the multiplex PCR reads again in MiXCR, with one record for every CDR3 protein. The sample holds approximately 700,000 distinct CDR3 sequences; under 50% are singletons and the top ten take over 2.5%.

Source material: peripheral blood. This TCR derives from an adult man with Graves' ophthalmopathy. The chain joins TRBV6-6 to TRBJ2-7; D unclear. The CDR3 reads CASMNSYYEQYF. CDR3 bases: TGTGCCAGCATGAACAGCTACTACGAGCAGTACTTC.